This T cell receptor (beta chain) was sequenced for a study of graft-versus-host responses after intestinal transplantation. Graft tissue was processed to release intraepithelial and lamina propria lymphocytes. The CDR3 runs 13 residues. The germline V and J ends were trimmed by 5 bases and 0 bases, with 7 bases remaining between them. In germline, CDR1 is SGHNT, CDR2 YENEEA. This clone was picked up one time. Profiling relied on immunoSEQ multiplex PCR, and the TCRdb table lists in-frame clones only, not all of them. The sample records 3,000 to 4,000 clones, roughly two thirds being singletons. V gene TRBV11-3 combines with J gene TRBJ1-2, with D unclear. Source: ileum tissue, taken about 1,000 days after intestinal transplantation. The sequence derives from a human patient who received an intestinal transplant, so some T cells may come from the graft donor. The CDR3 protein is CASSHITNYGYTF. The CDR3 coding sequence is TGTGCCAGCAGCCACATTACTAACTATGGCTACACCTTC.